These T cell receptor beta chains were read from a single sample in a study of T-cell reconstitution after alpha-beta-depleted transplantation in children. TCRdb re-analysed the PCR reads in MiXCR, keeping a single row per CDR3 protein. This table holds some 300,000 distinct CDR3 sequences, over 7.5% found once. The specimen was peripheral blood, collected 360 days after TCRalphabeta/CD19-depleted stem cell transplant. All receptors come from a female patient aged 2-15 years who had a stem cell transplant for Fanconi anemia, so the T cells may come from the graft donor. The CDR3 runs from the conserved cysteine through the conserved F or W. D genes are given only for firm matches. Size values are once, few and many counts, or a class for expanded clones, and some rows have none.

CDR3nt: TGCAGTGCTAGGGGGGGGGGAGATCAGCCCCAGCATTTT
CDR3aa: CSARGGGDQPQHF
d_gene: -
j_gene: TRBJ1-5
abundance: few
v_gene: TRBV20-1

CDR3nt: TGTGCCAGCAGCGTAACAGGGGGTGTGCCTAGCGGGGGGGCGAGTTCTTATAGTGAGCAGTTCTTC
CDR3aa: CASSVTGGVPSGGASSYSEQFF
d_gene: TRBD2
j_gene: TRBJ2-1
abundance: -
v_gene: TRBV9

CDR3nt: TGCGCCAGCAGCTTCAGCGGGAGTCTCAGCTCCTACGAGCAGTACTTC
CDR3aa: CASSFSGSLSSYEQYF
d_gene: TRBD2
j_gene: TRBJ2-7
abundance: few
v_gene: TRBV5-1

CDR3nt: TGTGCCAGTAGTATTCACAGGGGCTACGAGCAGTACTTC
CDR3aa: CASSIHRGYEQYF
d_gene: TRBD1
j_gene: TRBJ2-7
abundance: few
v_gene: TRBV19

CDR3nt: TGCGCCAGCAGCAGATTGACTAGCGGGGGGGCCGTCGATGAGCAGTTCTTC
CDR3aa: CASSRLTSGGAVDEQFF
d_gene: TRBD2
j_gene: TRBJ2-1
abundance: many
v_gene: TRBV5-1

CDR3nt: TGTGCCAGTAGTGGGCCAGGGGCGAAAGTACATAATGAAAAACTGTTTTTT
CDR3aa: CASSGPGAKVHNEKLFF
d_gene: -
j_gene: TRBJ1-4
abundance: -
v_gene: TRBV19

CDR3nt: TGTGCCAGCAGCCAACAGACAGGGGCCCTTGGCGGATCCTACAATGAGCAGTTCTTC
CDR3aa: CASSQQTGALGGSYNEQFF
d_gene: TRBD1
j_gene: TRBJ2-1
abundance: -
v_gene: TRBV4-2

CDR3nt: TGTGCCAGCAGTTTAGGGGGGGCGGAAACTGAAGCTTTCTTT
CDR3aa: CASSLGGAETEAFF
d_gene: -
j_gene: TRBJ1-1
abundance: -
v_gene: TRBV27

CDR3nt: TGTGCCAGCAGTTTAGGGACAGAAGAAAAACTGTTTTTT
CDR3aa: CASSLGTEEKLFF
d_gene: -
j_gene: TRBJ1-4
abundance: many
v_gene: TRBV12-3/TRBV12-4

CDR3nt: TGCAGTGCTAGAGATCGGGACAGGGGGCGGAATGAAAAACTGTTTTTT
CDR3aa: CSARDRDRGRNEKLFF
d_gene: TRBD1
j_gene: TRBJ1-4
abundance: -
v_gene: TRBV20-1

CDR3nt: TGTGCCAGCAGTTTCCCAGGGCTGGTGAATGAAGCTTTCTTT
CDR3aa: CASSFPGLVNEAFF
d_gene: -
j_gene: TRBJ1-1
abundance: many
v_gene: TRBV28

CDR3nt: TGCAGTGCTACAGCCGGGACAGGGGACAATCAGCCCCAGCATTTT
CDR3aa: CSATAGTGDNQPQHF
d_gene: TRBD1
j_gene: TRBJ1-5
abundance: few
v_gene: TRBV20-1

CDR3nt: TGTGCCACCAGTGACGCCGGGACAGATAGCAATCAGCCCCAGCATTTT
CDR3aa: CATSDAGTDSNQPQHF
d_gene: TRBD1
j_gene: TRBJ1-5
abundance: -
v_gene: TRBV24-1

CDR3nt: TGTGCCAGCAGTGAGTTGACAAGAGCCGACAATCAGCCCCAGCATTTT
CDR3aa: CASSELTRADNQPQHF
d_gene: -
j_gene: TRBJ1-5
abundance: -
v_gene: TRBV6-4

CDR3nt: TGCAGCATGGGGACTAGTGGCGAGACCCAGTACTTC
CDR3aa: CSMGTSGETQYF
d_gene: TRBD2
j_gene: TRBJ2-5
abundance: many
v_gene: TRBV29-1

CDR3nt: TGCGCCAGCAGCTTAGGACTAGCACAGGAGACCCAGTACTTC
CDR3aa: CASSLGLAQETQYF
d_gene: TRBD2
j_gene: TRBJ2-5
abundance: many
v_gene: TRBV5-1

CDR3nt: TGTGCCAGCAGTCTAACAGGGACGCAGTATTTT
CDR3aa: CASSLTGTQYF
d_gene: -
j_gene: TRBJ2-3
abundance: many
v_gene: TRBV12-3/TRBV12-4

CDR3nt: TGTGCCAGCAGCTTGGATCCGACTAGCGGGCGGGGAGGGGGCCAGTACTTC
CDR3aa: CASSLDPTSGRGGGQYF
d_gene: TRBD2
j_gene: TRBJ2-5
abundance: few
v_gene: TRBV5-4

CDR3nt: TGTGCCAGCAGCTTTCTAGCGGGAGGGCCCTACGAGCAGTACTTC
CDR3aa: CASSFLAGGPYEQYF
d_gene: TRBD2
j_gene: TRBJ2-7
abundance: many
v_gene: TRBV7-2

CDR3nt: TGCAGTGCTAGGGGGGACAGGGAACCTAACTATGGCTACACCTTC
CDR3aa: CSARGDREPNYGYTF
d_gene: TRBD1
j_gene: TRBJ1-2
abundance: few
v_gene: TRBV20-1

CDR3nt: TGCAGCGAGGCGTCAGCGGGGGCCAGCACAGATACGCAGTATTTT
CDR3aa: CSEASAGASTDTQYF
d_gene: TRBD2
j_gene: TRBJ2-3
abundance: many
v_gene: TRBV29-1

CDR3nt: TGCGCCAGCAGCTTACAGCCTGTTAACTATGGCTACACCTTC
CDR3aa: CASSLQPVNYGYTF
d_gene: -
j_gene: TRBJ1-2
abundance: many
v_gene: TRBV5-1

CDR3nt: TGTGCCAGCAGCGTAGCCAGTAAGCTTTTGACTAGCGGGGGAGTATACAATGAGCAGTTCTTC
CDR3aa: CASSVASKLLTSGGVYNEQFF
d_gene: TRBD2
j_gene: TRBJ2-1
abundance: many
v_gene: TRBV9

CDR3nt: TGTGCCAGTCCTTCGGGAGTTAGAGGCTACAATGAGCAGTTCTTC
CDR3aa: CASPSGVRGYNEQFF
d_gene: -
j_gene: TRBJ2-1
abundance: few
v_gene: TRBV2

CDR3nt: TGTGCCAGCAGCCAAGATTTAGACCACAATCAGCCCCAGCATTTT
CDR3aa: CASSQDLDHNQPQHF
d_gene: -
j_gene: TRBJ1-5
abundance: -
v_gene: TRBV4-2

CDR3nt: TGCAGTGCTCAAATTGATGAAAAACTGTTTTTT
CDR3aa: CSAQIDEKLFF
d_gene: -
j_gene: TRBJ1-4
abundance: many
v_gene: TRBV20-1

CDR3nt: TGCAGTGCTAGGGGTGAGGACTTTAGCACAGATACGCAGTATTTT
CDR3aa: CSARGEDFSTDTQYF
d_gene: -
j_gene: TRBJ2-3
abundance: many
v_gene: TRBV20-1

CDR3nt: TGTGCCATCAGTGAGTCCCCGGGACTAGCGGGGGGCCCTCGTGAGACCCAGTACTTC
CDR3aa: CAISESPGLAGGPRETQYF
d_gene: TRBD2
j_gene: TRBJ2-5
abundance: -
v_gene: TRBV10-3

CDR3nt: TGCGCCAGCAGCTGGGCACTAGCGGGGAGTGAGCTAGATACGCAGTATTTT
CDR3aa: CASSWALAGSELDTQYF
d_gene: TRBD2
j_gene: TRBJ2-3
abundance: many
v_gene: TRBV5-1